This T cell receptor beta chain was sequenced during a study of T cell responses to AZD1222 COVID-19 vaccine. Germline trimming cut 6 bases from V and 8 bases from J; bases unmatched to any gene: 5. Germline V gene sequence: CDR1 MNHEY, CDR2 SVGAGI. CDR3 size: 13 residues. Pooled samples include second doses given at about 4 or 12 weeks. TCRdb's table, derived via immunoSEQ multiplex PCR, lists solely in-frame clones and lacks some. Of 150,000 to 200,000 clones in the sample, around nine tenths were seen once. As regards this clone: What it binds is unknown.

The study's findings and limits: CD4 TCRs associated with vaccination spanned spike, dominating at 160-218 and 743-854. With two AZD1222 doses given, Spike-specific TCR breadth and depth both rose. Among the donors, most were white British and more were female, and clonal diversity was possibly underestimated.

Sequencing was performed on peripheral blood, taken 28 days after the second AZD1222 dose. The receptor's source is an adult who received the AZD1222 COVID-19 vaccine. The chain joins TRBV6-5 to TRBJ1-2; 11 bases align to TRBD1. CDR3 nucleotide sequence: TGTGCCAGCAGCCCCCGGACAGGGGGCGGCTACACCTTC. It encodes CASSPRTGGGYTF.